Listed below are T cell receptor beta chains from one sample, sequenced in a study of CD8 T cells in ankylosing spondylitis. TCRdb recomputed calls from the 5' RACE reads with MiXCR, one row per CDR3 protein. The data contain 300,000 to 400,000 distinct CDR3 sequences, 14% to 15% of them singletons. Material for sequencing was blood, either unsorted or a sorted T cell fraction (not recorded which). These receptors all come from a male donor with ankylosing spondylitis or in good health (not recorded which). Each CDR3 is given with its conserved first and last residue.

v_gene: TRBV5-1; CDR3aa: CASSLELAGHNEQFF
v_gene: TRBV7-2; CDR3aa: CASSLGLAGPQNIQYF
v_gene: TRBV3-1; CDR3aa: CASSPGLAQETQYF
v_gene: TRBV7-9; CDR3aa: CASSLLRGGGELFF
v_gene: TRBV20-1; CDR3aa: CSASMGGETQYF
v_gene: TRBV20-1; CDR3aa: CSAWNPGGEAFF
v_gene: TRBV14; CDR3aa: CASSQGTDFSSYNEQFF
v_gene: TRBV10-3; CDR3aa: CAIKGGGPYTDTQYF
v_gene: TRBV5-1; CDR3aa: CASSPQGAGDYEQYF
v_gene: TRBV7-9; CDR3aa: CASSLGTSGDTDTQYF
v_gene: TRBV29-1; CDR3aa: CSVASGGGELFF
v_gene: TRBV20-1; CDR3aa: CSAKGQGYGYTF
v_gene: TRBV7-9; CDR3aa: CASSLEDRANYGYTF
v_gene: TRBV5-1; CDR3aa: CASTLGYYDTGELFF
v_gene: TRBV5-6; CDR3aa: CASSSDTSGANVLTF
v_gene: TRBV20-1; CDR3aa: CSARKRGGGELFF
v_gene: TRBV5-1; CDR3aa: CASSFLGTGIQETQYF
v_gene: TRBV20-1; CDR3aa: CSARGGTGAGSPLHF
v_gene: TRBV11-2; CDR3aa: CASSLDTVSQPQHF
v_gene: TRBV12-3/TRBV12-4; CDR3aa: CASSLDQGYTEAFF
v_gene: TRBV7-2; CDR3aa: CASRSTHEQYF
v_gene: TRBV20-1; CDR3aa: CSARGLAGGVNEQFF
v_gene: TRBV4-1; CDR3aa: CASSRQGLSYGYTF
v_gene: TRBV11-2; CDR3aa: CASSLEGRGIPLVEQYF
v_gene: TRBV10-3; CDR3aa: CAINVKPGQGNYGYTF
v_gene: TRBV25-1; CDR3aa: CASSEDRPSGANVLTF
v_gene: TRBV3-1; CDR3aa: CASSQDINPEETQYF
v_gene: TRBV12-3/TRBV12-4; CDR3aa: CASSEAGYGGYTF
v_gene: TRBV6-2/TRBV6-3; CDR3aa: CASTTTPPTNQPQHF
v_gene: TRBV5-6; CDR3aa: CASSLSRGGYGELFF
v_gene: TRBV12-3/TRBV12-4; CDR3aa: CASSLADGGYEQYF
v_gene: TRBV4-1; CDR3aa: CASSQDGQGRSDTQYF
v_gene: TRBV11-2; CDR3aa: CASSILSGGSTDTQYF
v_gene: TRBV11-2; CDR3aa: CASSPSGANTEAFF
v_gene: TRBV18; CDR3aa: CASSHRDRDSPLHF
v_gene: TRBV7-8; CDR3aa: CASSLARLADTQYF
v_gene: TRBV20-1; CDR3aa: CSARDPRTVNTGELFF
v_gene: TRBV5-1; CDR3aa: CASSQGTGNAEAFF
v_gene: TRBV3-1; CDR3aa: CASSQGSGRPDTQYF
v_gene: TRBV20-1; CDR3aa: CSASNRRTNYGYTF
v_gene: TRBV2; CDR3aa: CASRQRTGSNEQFF
v_gene: TRBV2; CDR3aa: CASSSGPPYEQYF
v_gene: TRBV5-1; CDR3aa: CASSSISGRAYNEQFF
v_gene: TRBV12-3/TRBV12-4; CDR3aa: CASSLRAAYEQYF
v_gene: TRBV5-1; CDR3aa: CASSLAEVGEQYF
v_gene: TRBV7-2; CDR3aa: CASSLRARPYEQYF
v_gene: TRBV28; CDR3aa: CASSLPRTGSIHEQYF
v_gene: TRBV12-3/TRBV12-4; CDR3aa: CATQGLKNEQFF
v_gene: TRBV7-2; CDR3aa: CASSFGGDHEQYF
v_gene: TRBV7-9; CDR3aa: CASSSGTGLQETQYF
v_gene: TRBV9; CDR3aa: CAAIGPTNYEQYF
v_gene: TRBV5-1; CDR3aa: CASSLGTNTDTQYF